Shown below are 4 T cell receptor beta chains from a single sample sequenced in a study of T cell responses to AZD1222 COVID-19 vaccine. The assay was immunoSEQ multiplex PCR, and TCRdb's table has in-frame clones only and misses some. The table records approximately 50,000 clones, just over 85% of them present only once. Sequencing used peripheral blood, obtained 28 days after the second AZD1222 dose. The receptors here all came from an adult who received the AZD1222 COVID-19 vaccine.

This clone showed up just once. The V gene is TRBV5-1, the J gene TRBJ2-2; 7 positions match TRBD2. With 4 bases clipped from V and 7 bases from J, the junction kept 7 bases outside the gene matches. The CDR3 contains 14 residues. Looked up from germline, CDR1 is SGHRS and CDR2 is YFSETQ. The CDR3 sequence is CASSQSGTGGELFF. The CDR3 bases are TGCGCCAGCAGCCAGAGCGGGACCGGCGGGGAGCTGTTTTTT.

This clone was found a few times. This rearrangement joins TRBV19 to TRBJ2-1; 9 bases agree with TRBD2. Germline V gene sequence: CDR1 LNHDA, CDR2 SQIVND (reference sequence). The length of the CDR3 is 14 residues. With V trimmed by 10 bases and J by 4 bases, 8 bases remained unmatched. As DNA, the CDR3 is TGTGCCACCAGTATAGCGGGAGTGTACAATGAGCAGTTCTTC. This translates into CATSIAGVYNEQFF.

The chain recombines TRBV6-5 with TRBJ2-7; 10 bases are shared with TRBD2. This CDR3 contains 15 residues. V trimming: 5 bases; J trimming: 4 bases; junction bases outside the gene matches: 8. Germline loops: CDR1 MNHEY, CDR2 SVGAGI. The CDR3 nucleotides are TGTGCCAGCAGTCTCCGACTAGCGGGTTTTTACGAGCAGTACTTC. It translates to CASSLRLAGFYEQYF.

The gene calls are TRBV7-7 and TRBJ2-7; D is unresolved. CDR3 length equals 15 residues. CDR1 is SSHAT, CDR2 FNYEAQ, per germline (reference sequence). Trimming left V 1 base short and J 5 bases short, with 15 bases between. The CDR3 DNA reads as TGTGCCAGCAGCTTAGATGCCCACTCCCGGGACGAGCAGTACTTC. Its translation: CASSLDAHSRDEQYF.